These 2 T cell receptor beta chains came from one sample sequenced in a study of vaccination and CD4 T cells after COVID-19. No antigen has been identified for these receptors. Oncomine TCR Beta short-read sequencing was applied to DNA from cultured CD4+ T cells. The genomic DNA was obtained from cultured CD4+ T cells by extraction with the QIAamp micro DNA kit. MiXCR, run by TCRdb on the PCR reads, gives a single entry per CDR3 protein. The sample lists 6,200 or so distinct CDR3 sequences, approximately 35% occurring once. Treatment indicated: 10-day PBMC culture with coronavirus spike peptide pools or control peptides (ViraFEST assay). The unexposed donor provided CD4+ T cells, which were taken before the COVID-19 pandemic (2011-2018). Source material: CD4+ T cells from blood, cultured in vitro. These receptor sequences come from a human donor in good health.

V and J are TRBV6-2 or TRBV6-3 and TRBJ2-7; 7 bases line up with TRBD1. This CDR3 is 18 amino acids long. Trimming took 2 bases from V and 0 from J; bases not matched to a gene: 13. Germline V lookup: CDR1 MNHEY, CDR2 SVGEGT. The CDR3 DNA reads TGTGCCAGCAGTTACCCGGCCGAAACAGGGGCAGTCTCCTACGAGCAGTACTTC. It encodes CASSYPAETGAVSYEQYF.

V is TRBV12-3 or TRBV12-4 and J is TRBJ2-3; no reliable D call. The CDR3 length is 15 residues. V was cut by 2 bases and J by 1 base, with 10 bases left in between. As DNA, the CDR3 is TGTGCCAGCAGTTTATGGAGTCGGCGCACAGATACGCAGTATTTT. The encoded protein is CASSLWSRRTDTQYF.